The rows below give T cell receptor beta chains drawn from one sample of a study of T cell responses to AZD1222 COVID-19 vaccine. The repertoire was sequenced with immunoSEQ multiplex PCR; TCRdb's copy has only in-frame clones and lacks some. The sample consists of 130,000 to 150,000 clones, about 92% of them appearing once. Source: peripheral blood, taken after recovery from COVID-19. The source of these receptors is an adult who had recovered from COVID-19. The CDR3 runs from the conserved cysteine through the conserved F or W. D genes are given only for firm matches. Size values are once, few and many counts, or a class for expanded clones, and some rows have none.

cdr3_nt cdr3_aa d_call j_call v_call clone_size
TGTGCCAGCAGCTTGGGTCCTAGTACTGGGGCCAACGTCCTGACTTTC CASSLGPSTGANVLTF NA TRBJ2-6 TRBV5-4 NA
TGTGCCAGCAGCGTAGGGGACAGGGACACAGATACGCAGTATTTT CASSVGDRDTDTQYF TRBD1 TRBJ2-3 TRBV9 NA
TGCGCCAGCAGCTTAGATGGGGTGGGTGAAGCTTTCTTT CASSLDGVGEAFF NA TRBJ1-1 TRBV5-1 once
TGCAGCCATACAGGGATGACCAAAAACATTCAGTACTTC CSHTGMTKNIQYF NA TRBJ2-4 TRBV29-1 NA
TGTGCCAGCAGTTTTTCCTACTATGAGCAGTTCTTC CASSFSYYEQFF NA TRBJ2-1 TRBV28 NA
TGCGCCAGCAGTGAAATAGCGGGTGGGGCTGATACGCAGTATTTT CASSEIAGGADTQYF TRBD2 TRBJ2-3 TRBV10-2 NA
TGTGCCAGCAGTTCCCTTGGGGCAGATACGCAGTATTTT CASSSLGADTQYF NA TRBJ2-3 TRBV27 NA
TGTGCCAGCAGAGACAGGGTTCATGGCTACACCTTC CASRDRVHGYTF TRBD1 TRBJ1-2 TRBV27 NA
TGTGCCAGCAGTTTACCCGGGTTTAATTCACCCCTCCACTTT CASSLPGFNSPLHF NA TRBJ1-6 TRBV27 NA
TGTGCCAGCAGTTTTAGGCATACCTCCTACGAGCAGTACTTC CASSFRHTSYEQYF NA TRBJ2-7 TRBV28 NA
TGTGCCAGCACTGGACAGGGGATGTCAGAGACCCAGTACTTC CASTGQGMSETQYF TRBD1 TRBJ2-5 TRBV2 NA
TGTGCCAGCAGTTTTAATGCAGGGATGGAGACCCAGTACTTC CASSFNAGMETQYF NA TRBJ2-5 TRBV27 NA
TGCGCCAGCAGTAGCGGGAGTCGCGAGACCCAGTACTTC CASSSGSRETQYF TRBD2 TRBJ2-5 TRBV10-1 NA
TGTGCCAGCAAAGGGGCGCATGCTACAGATACGCAGTATTTT CASKGAHATDTQYF NA TRBJ2-3 TRBV2 NA
TGTGCCAGTAGACCTCCGGGGGAGGTGAAAACTGAAGCTTTCTTT CASRPPGEVKTEAFF NA TRBJ1-1 TRBV19 NA
TGTGCCAGCAGCTTAGCGTTTCGAAAAGGGACTAATGAAAAACTGTTTTTT CASSLAFRKGTNEKLFF NA TRBJ1-4 TRBV7-6 once
TGTGCCAGCAGCTTAGCCCAGACCGAGCAGTACTTC CASSLAQTEQYF NA TRBJ2-7 TRBV7-9 NA
TGTGCCAGCAGTGTGTCGGCGGGGGCAGAGACCCAGTACTTC CASSVSAGAETQYF NA TRBJ2-5 TRBV2 once
TGTGCCAGTAGTATAGCTTACCTAGCGGGCCCGGGTACCGGGGAGCTGTTTTTT CASSIAYLAGPGTGELFF TRBD2 TRBJ2-2 TRBV19 NA
TGTGCCAGCTCATCGACAGGGAGCACAGATACGCAGTATTTT CASSSTGSTDTQYF TRBD1 TRBJ2-3 TRBV18 NA
TGCGCCAGCAGCCAAACTAGCGGGGGTTCCTACGAGCAGTACTTC CASSQTSGGSYEQYF TRBD2 TRBJ2-7 TRBV4-1 once
TGTGCCAGCAGCTTAGCACAGGGGGGAACCGGGGAGCTGTTTTTT CASSLAQGGTGELFF TRBD1 TRBJ2-2 TRBV7-6 NA
TGTGCCAGTATCGGACCTATGAACACTGAAGCTTTCTTT CASIGPMNTEAFF NA TRBJ1-1 TRBV19 NA
TGTGCCAGCAGTTTATCGCGAATCACAGATACGCAGTATTTT CASSLSRITDTQYF NA TRBJ2-3 TRBV27 NA
TGCGCCAGCAGCCCGAGCTCCTACAATGAGCAGTTCTTC CASSPSSYNEQFF NA TRBJ2-1 TRBV5-1 NA
TGTGCCAGCAGTTTAGGGGGACAAGTTGTGGAGACCCAGTACTTC CASSLGGQVVETQYF NA TRBJ2-5 TRBV28 NA
TGTGCCAGCAGTTACTTAGGGGCAGACTACAATGAGCAGTTCTTC CASSYLGADYNEQFF NA TRBJ2-1 TRBV6-5 NA
TGTGCCAGCAGCGTAAAACCTCTGATAGCGGACCAAGAGACCCAGTACTTC CASSVKPLIADQETQYF NA TRBJ2-5 TRBV14 NA
TGTGCCATCAACCCCGACAGGACTAGGGTGAACACTGAAGCTTTCTTT CAINPDRTRVNTEAFF NA TRBJ1-1 TRBV10-3 NA
TGTGTCAGTAGTGGAGGAATCTCCTACAATGAGCAGTTCTTC CVSSGGISYNEQFF NA TRBJ2-1 TRBV19 NA
TGTGCCAGCAGTCTCTCCCGGACAGGGTGGCCAGATACGCAGTATTTT CASSLSRTGWPDTQYF TRBD1 TRBJ2-3 TRBV28 NA
TGCAGCGGAAAAGTAGATACGCAGTATTTT CSGKVDTQYF NA TRBJ2-3 TRBV29-1 once
TGTGCCAGCTCAGCAAAGGGGGGAGGATCCTACGAGCAGTACTTC CASSAKGGGSYEQYF NA TRBJ2-7 TRBV18 once